This T cell receptor (beta chain) came from a study of T cell changes during pregnancy in multiple sclerosis. The repertoire was sequenced with immunoSEQ multiplex PCR; TCRdb's copy has only in-frame clones and lacks some. Here the sample spans 35,000 to 50,000 clones, roughly 85% being singletons. This CDR3 has 16 amino acids. Germline lookup yields CDR1 SQVTM and CDR2 ANQGSEA. Germline trimming cut 6 bases from V and 4 bases from J; bases unmatched to any gene: 12. The sample in question was CD4+ T cells from peripheral blood mononuclear cells, obtained after pregnancy. This chain links TRBV29-1 with TRBJ2-1; 10 bases agree with TRBD2. This TCR derives from a female donor with multiple sclerosis, enrolled in a pregnancy study. This chain's CDR3 is CSVLSSGGKGYNEQFF. CDR3 in DNA: TGCAGCGTACTTTCTAGCGGGGGAAAAGGTTACAATGAGCAGTTCTTC.